The present T cell receptor beta chain was sequenced within a study of neurological immune-mediated disorders. Time point described: longitudinal time-point 3. The unsorted libraries had their origin in 2 million PBMCs stored at -80 C. Study outcomes and limitations: The most TCR clonal expansion was seen in HTLV-1-associated myelopathy, whereas the least was seen in multiple sclerosis, below the level in healthy controls.

The authors produced cDNA by 5'RACE using 10-nucleotide random UMIs. Each CDR3 protein is one row after TCRdb ran MiXCR on the 5' RACE reads. This table holds around 100,000 distinct CDR3 sequences, 10% to 12% found once. This clonotype was counted a few times. Its antigen remains unknown. The V gene's germline CDR1 is DFQATT and CDR2 SNEGSKA (reference sequence). This CDR3 comprises 13 residues. V shed 7 bases and J 0 bases; nucleotides not matched to a gene: 4. The chain couples TRBV20-1 to TRBJ2-3; 7 bases map to TRBD2. This clonotype was obtained from a female donor with HTLV-1-associated myelopathy (HAM/TSP). Sequencing was done on a sample of PBMCs. CDR3 residues: CSGKGGSTDTQYF. The DNA for the CDR3 is TGCAGTGGAAAGGGAGGGAGCACAGATACGCAGTATTTT.